The 15 T cell receptor beta chains below all came from one sample that was sequenced in a study of cytomegalovirus exposure and HLA in healthy donors. The primer mix had 60 Vbeta and 13 Jbeta primers. Libraries were prepared by immunoSEQ multiplex PCR; TCRdb keeps only in-frame clonotypes and omits some of them. Among roughly 170,000 clones listed, about 73% were seen once. Material for sequencing was PBMCs. All receptors derive from a woman in her forties or fifties in good health and CMV-seropositive.

The gene calls are TRBV6-5 and TRBJ2-3; D is possibly TRBD2 (7 bases). The V gene's germline CDR1 is MNHEY and CDR2 SVGAGI. This CDR3 comprises 15 residues. V lost 0 bases and J lost 6, with 13 bases in between. CDR3 sequence reads: CASSYSMGGPDTQYF. For the CDR3, the DNA is TGTGCCAGCAGTTACTCGATGGGGGGGCCGGATACGCAGTATTTT.

The chain couples TRBV7-6 to TRBJ2-7, with a possible D match to TRBD1 (6 bases). Trimming pared 1 base from V and 0 bases from J, leaving 10 bases between. The length of the CDR3 is 15 residues. Germline assignment: CDR1 SGHVS and CDR2 FNYEAQ. CDR3 coding DNA: TGTGCCAGCAGCTTAGAAGCAGGGGTCTCCTACGAGCAGTACTTC. Protein product: CASSLEAGVSYEQYF.

The genes are TRBV19 and TRBJ1-1; D not certain. Trimming stripped 10 bases from V and 1 base from J, with 10 bases between. The CDR3 consists of 12 residues. Germline-derived CDR1 and CDR2 are LNHDA and SQIVND (reference sequence). This chain's CDR3 is CATRTQNTEAFF. The CDR3 bases are TGTGCCACCAGGACTCAGAACACTGAAGCTTTCTTT.

The chain recombines TRBV5-4 with TRBJ2-7; 8 bases are shared with TRBD2. V shed 6 bases, J shed 0 bases, and the junction held 5 bases outside the gene matches. The CDR3 spans 14 residues. CDR1 and CDR2 (germline): SGHNT, YYREEE (reference sequence). In DNA, the CDR3 is TGTGCCAGCACCTCGGGGGGGGGCTCCTACGAGCAGTACTTC. It specifies CASTSGGGSYEQYF.

This chain links TRBV9 with TRBJ2-7; D is possibly TRBD2 (7 bases). This CDR3 comprises 15 residues. The germline V gene has CDR1 SGDLS and CDR2 YYNGEE. V gave up 1 base and J gave up 4 bases, with 15 bases separating them. CDR3 protein: CASSVQGGAAYEQYF. The CDR3 DNA reads TGTGCCAGCAGCGTACAAGGGGGGGCTGCGTACGAGCAGTACTTC.

The chain is built from TRBV5-1 and TRBJ1-3; possible D gene TRBD1, 5 bases. Germline values: CDR1 SGHRS, CDR2 YFSETQ. The CDR3 sequence is 14 residues long. V was pared by 0 bases and J by 5 bases, with 9 bases between. The CDR3 sequence is CASSLGQGRNTIYF. The CDR3, as DNA: TGCGCCAGCAGCTTGGGGCAGGGAAGAAACACCATATATTTT.

The V and J genes are TRBV5-1 and TRBJ2-3; TRBD1 aligns across 10 bases. The CDR3 sequence is 15 residues long. V lost 4 bases and J lost 0; bases outside the gene matches: 2. Germline lookup yields CDR1 SGHRS and CDR2 YFSETQ. CDR3 sequence reads: CASSVGQGSTDTQYF. In DNA, the CDR3 is TGCGCCAGCAGCGTGGGACAGGGGAGCACAGATACGCAGTATTTT.

This clone was counted between two and nine times. The sample contains more than one DNA sequence encoding this CDR3. V usage is TRBV19 and J usage is TRBJ2-6; TRBD2 might be the D (5 bases). V was trimmed by 6 bases and J by 4 bases, leaving 13 bases between them. The CDR3 sequence is 15 residues long. CDR1 and CDR2 (germline): LNHDA, SQIVND (reference sequence). The CDR3 spells CASRPEGWGANVLTF. The CDR3 nucleotides read TGTGCCAGTAGACCCGAGGGCTGGGGGGCCAACGTCCTGACTTTC.

The chain is built from TRBV11-2 and TRBJ2-7; 13 bases align to TRBD2. This CDR3 spans 17 amino acids. CDR1 is SGHAT and CDR2 is FQNNGV in the germline V gene. V dropped 5 bases and J dropped 0; count of bases not matched to a gene: 7. The CDR3 coding sequence is TGTGCCAGCAGCATGACTAGCGGGGGGCCTTTCTCCTACGAGCAGTACTTC. Translated, it gives CASSMTSGGPFSYEQYF. Drawing the rest from reference TRBV11-2 and TRBJ2-7, the complete variable domain is EAGVAQSPRYKIIEKRQSVAFWCNPISGHATLYWYQQILGQGPKLLIQFQNNGVVDDSQLPKDRFSAERLKGVDSTLKIQPAKLEDSAVYLCASSMTSGGPFSYEQYFGPGTRLTVT.

This clone was seen a single time. This chain links TRBV6-1 with TRBJ2-2; D not certain. V lost 5 bases and J 6 bases, leaving 7 bases between the germline ends. Germline values: CDR1 MNHNS, CDR2 SASEGT. The CDR3 length is 12 residues. CDR3 region: CASSSRAGELFF. The CDR3, as DNA: TGTGCCAGCAGTTCACGCGCCGGGGAGCTGTTTTTT.

The chain links TRBV6-6 to TRBJ2-1; tentatively, D is TRBD1 (6 bases). The germline V gene encodes CDR1 MNHNY and CDR2 SVGAGI (reference sequence). Trimming removed 2 bases from V and 8 bases from J, with 19 bases in between. The CDR3 contains 16 residues. DNA for the CDR3: TGTGCCAGCAGTTACCGGCGGGCAGGGGTAATGGATGAGCAGTTCTTC. Translated: CASSYRRAGVMDEQFF.

This clone was seen a handful of times. The chain has TRBV7-3 and TRBJ1-6; D unclear. CDR1 SGHTA and CDR2 FQGTGA come from the germline V gene. This CDR3 comprises 12 residues. Trimming removed 10 bases from V and 4 bases from J, with 8 bases in between. The CDR3 DNA reads TGTGCCACCGGGTCTTATAATTCACCCCTCCACTTT. Encoded protein: CATGSYNSPLHF.

The chain recombines TRBV13 with TRBJ2-7; 14 nucleotides agree with TRBD2. Losses at the gene ends were 5 bases for V and 7 bases for J; bases not matched to a gene: 7. In germline, CDR1 is PRHDT, CDR2 FYEKMQ (reference sequence). The CDR3 is made up of 15 amino acids. CDR3 bases: TGTGCCAGCAGCCAGGGGACTAGCGGGGGTTTTGAGCAGTACTTC. It codes for CASSQGTSGGFEQYF.

The rearrangement joins TRBV7-8 to TRBJ1-6; a possible D gene is TRBD1 (5 bases). This CDR3 has 16 residues. V dropped 2 bases and J dropped 6 bases, with 14 bases sitting between them. Per the germline V gene, CDR1 is SGHVS and CDR2 is FQNEAQ. The CDR3 is CASSLLVRASNSPLHF. CDR3 bases: TGTGCCAGCAGCTTACTAGTCAGGGCTTCTAATTCACCCCTCCACTTT.

DNA of the CDR3: TGTGCCAGCAGTCCTTCACAGGGTGAGGAGAATCAGCCCCAGCATTTT. It translates to CASSPSQGEENQPQHF. This chain links TRBV27 with TRBJ1-5; possibly TRBD1 for D (6 bases). The CDR3 sequence is 16 residues long. Between the trimmed V and J ends, which lost 5 bases and 4 bases, there was a span of 18 bases. CDR1 MNHEY and CDR2 SMNVEV come from the germline V gene (reference sequence).